Sequencing of this T cell receptor (beta chain) was carried out in a study of cytomegalovirus exposure and HLA in healthy donors. This clone has just a few counts. The junction and the germline gene differ at one end; a read error may be behind it. The germline V gene has CDR1 SSHAT and CDR2 FNYEAQ (reference sequence). This CDR3 region has 15 residues. The PCR made use of 60 Vbeta and 13 Jbeta primers. Libraries were prepared by immunoSEQ multiplex PCR; TCRdb keeps only in-frame clonotypes and omits some of them. The sample has 160,000 or so clones, 65% to 75% seen once; the top ten hold 2.5%. The receptor comes from a human donor in good health. The specimen was PBMCs. The chain employs TRBV7-7 and TRBJ2-7; a weak D match, TRBD1 (5 bases). As DNA, the CDR3 is TGTGCTAGCAGCTTAGGTCAGGGTGTTACCTACGAGCAGTACTTC. The encoded protein is CASSLGQGVTYEQYF.